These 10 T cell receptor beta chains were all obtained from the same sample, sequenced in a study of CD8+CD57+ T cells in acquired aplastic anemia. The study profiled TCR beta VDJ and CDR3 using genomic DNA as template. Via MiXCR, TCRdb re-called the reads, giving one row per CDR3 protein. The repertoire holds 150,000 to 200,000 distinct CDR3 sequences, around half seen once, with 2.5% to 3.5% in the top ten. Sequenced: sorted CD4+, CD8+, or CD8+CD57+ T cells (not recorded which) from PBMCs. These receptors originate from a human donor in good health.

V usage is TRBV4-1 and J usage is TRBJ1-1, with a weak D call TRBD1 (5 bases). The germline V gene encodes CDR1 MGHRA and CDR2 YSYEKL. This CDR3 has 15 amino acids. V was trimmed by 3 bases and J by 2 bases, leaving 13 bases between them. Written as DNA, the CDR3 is TGCGCCAGCAGCCAGACCGGGACGGCTAACACTGAAGCTTTCTTT. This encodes CASSQTGTANTEAFF.

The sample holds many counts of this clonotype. CDR3 sequence reads: CSAGFNNEQFF. CDR3 coding DNA: TGCAGTGCGGGATTTAACAATGAGCAGTTCTTC. V usage is TRBV20-1 and J usage is TRBJ2-1; D gene uncertain. Trimming pared 6 bases from V and 5 bases from J, leaving 8 bases between. There are 11 residues in the CDR3. Germline CDR1 reads DFQATT; CDR2 reads SNEGSKA (reference sequence).

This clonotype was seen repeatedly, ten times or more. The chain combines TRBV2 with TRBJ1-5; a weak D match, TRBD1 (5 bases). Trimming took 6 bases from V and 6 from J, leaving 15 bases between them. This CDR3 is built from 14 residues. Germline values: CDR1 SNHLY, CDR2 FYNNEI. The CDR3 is CASRLSGKGQPQHF. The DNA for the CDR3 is TGTGCCAGCAGACTTTCAGGGAAGGGTCAGCCCCAGCATTTT.

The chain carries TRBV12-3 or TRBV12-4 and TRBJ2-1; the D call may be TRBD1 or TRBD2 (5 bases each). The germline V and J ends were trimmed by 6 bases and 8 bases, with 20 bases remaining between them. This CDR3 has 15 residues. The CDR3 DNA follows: TGTGCCAGCAGACGTCGGGACGGCTTATGGGATGAGCAGTTCTTC. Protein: CASRRRDGLWDEQFF.

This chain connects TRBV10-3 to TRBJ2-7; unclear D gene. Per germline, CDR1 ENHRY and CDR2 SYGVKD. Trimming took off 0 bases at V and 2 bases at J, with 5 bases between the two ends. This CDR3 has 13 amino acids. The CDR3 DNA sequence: TGTGCCATCAGTGAGTCGGTAGCCTACGAGCAGTACTTC. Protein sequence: CAISESVAYEQYF.

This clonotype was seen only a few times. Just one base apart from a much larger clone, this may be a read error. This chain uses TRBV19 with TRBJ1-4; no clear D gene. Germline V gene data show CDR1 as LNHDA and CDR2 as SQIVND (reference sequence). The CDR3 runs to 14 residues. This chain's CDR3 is CASTGVDTNEKPFF. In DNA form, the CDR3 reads TGTGCCAGTACCGGGGTTGACACTAATGAAAAACCGTTTTTT.

CDR3 residues: CASSQDNWGGSSYEQYF. Here the CDR3 DNA reads TGCGCCAGCAGCCAAGATAATTGGGGTGGATCTTCCTACGAGCAGTACTTC. The chain is built from TRBV4-1 and TRBJ2-7; unclear D gene. The V and J ends lost 0 bases and 1 base respectively, with 16 bases between them. Germline assignment: CDR1 MGHRA and CDR2 YSYEKL. The CDR3 runs 17 residues.

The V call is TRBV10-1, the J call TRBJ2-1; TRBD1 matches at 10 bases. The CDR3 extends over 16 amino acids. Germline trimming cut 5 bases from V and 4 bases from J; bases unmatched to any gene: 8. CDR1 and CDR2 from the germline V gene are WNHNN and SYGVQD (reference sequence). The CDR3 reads CASSPLGTGEYNEQFF. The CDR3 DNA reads TGCGCCAGCAGTCCCTTGGGGACAGGGGAGTACAATGAGCAGTTCTTC.

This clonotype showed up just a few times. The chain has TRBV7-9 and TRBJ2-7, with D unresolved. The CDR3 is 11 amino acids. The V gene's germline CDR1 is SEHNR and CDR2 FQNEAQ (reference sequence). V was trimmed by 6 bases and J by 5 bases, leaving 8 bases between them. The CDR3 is CASSSLDEQYF. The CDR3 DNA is TGTGCCAGCAGTAGTCTAGACGAGCAGTACTTC. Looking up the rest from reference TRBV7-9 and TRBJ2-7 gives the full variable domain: DTGVSQNPRHKITKRGQNVTFRCDPISEHNRLYWYRQTLGQGPEFLTYFQNEAQLEKSRLLSDRFSAERPKGSFSTLEIQRTEQGDSAMYLCASSSLDEQYFGPGTRLTVT.

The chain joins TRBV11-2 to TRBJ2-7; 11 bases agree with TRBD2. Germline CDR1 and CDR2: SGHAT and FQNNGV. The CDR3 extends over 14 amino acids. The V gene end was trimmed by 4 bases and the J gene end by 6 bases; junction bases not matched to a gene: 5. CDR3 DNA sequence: TGTGCCAGCAGCTCCCTAGCGGGGGGTGGCGAGCAGTACTTC. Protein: CASSSLAGGGEQYF.